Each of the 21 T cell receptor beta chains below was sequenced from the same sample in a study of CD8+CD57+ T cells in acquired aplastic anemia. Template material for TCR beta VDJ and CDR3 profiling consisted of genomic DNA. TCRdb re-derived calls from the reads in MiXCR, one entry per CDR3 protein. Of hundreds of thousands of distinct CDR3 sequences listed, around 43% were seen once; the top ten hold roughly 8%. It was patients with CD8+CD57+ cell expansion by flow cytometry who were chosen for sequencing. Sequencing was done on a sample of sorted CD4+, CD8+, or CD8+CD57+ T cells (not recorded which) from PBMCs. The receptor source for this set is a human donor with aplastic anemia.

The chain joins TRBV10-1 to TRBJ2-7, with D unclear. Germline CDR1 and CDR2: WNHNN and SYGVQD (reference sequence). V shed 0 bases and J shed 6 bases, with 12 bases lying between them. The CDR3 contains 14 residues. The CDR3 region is CASSESSQEGEQYF. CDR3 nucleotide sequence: TGCGCCAGCAGTGAGTCGAGCCAGGAAGGCGAGCAGTACTTC.

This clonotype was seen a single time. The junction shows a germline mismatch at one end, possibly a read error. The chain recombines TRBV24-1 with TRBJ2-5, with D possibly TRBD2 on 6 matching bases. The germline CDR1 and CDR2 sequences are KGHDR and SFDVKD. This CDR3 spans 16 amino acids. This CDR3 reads CATSDLTGTAQGTQYF. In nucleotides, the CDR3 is TGTGCCACCAGTGATTTGACTGGGACTGCACAAGGGACCCAGTACTTC.

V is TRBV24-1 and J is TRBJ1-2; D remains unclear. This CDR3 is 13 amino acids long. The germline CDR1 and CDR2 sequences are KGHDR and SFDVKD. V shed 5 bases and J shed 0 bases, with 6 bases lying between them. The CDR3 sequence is CATSASPNYGYTF. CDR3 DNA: TGTGCCACCAGTGCCAGCCCTAACTATGGCTACACCTTC.

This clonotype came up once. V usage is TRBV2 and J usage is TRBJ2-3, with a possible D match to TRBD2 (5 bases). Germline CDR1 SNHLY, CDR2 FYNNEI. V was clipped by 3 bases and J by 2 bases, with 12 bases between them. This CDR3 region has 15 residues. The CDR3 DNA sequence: TGTGCCAGCAGTGACTGGGGAGCGGTCACAGATACGCAGTATTTT. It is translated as CASSDWGAVTDTQYF.

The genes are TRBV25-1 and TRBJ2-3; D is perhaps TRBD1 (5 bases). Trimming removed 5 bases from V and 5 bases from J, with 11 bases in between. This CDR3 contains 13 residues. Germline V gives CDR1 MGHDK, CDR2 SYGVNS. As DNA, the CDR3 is TGTGCCAGCAGTCCCGAGGACAAAGATACGCAGTATTTT. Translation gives CASSPEDKDTQYF. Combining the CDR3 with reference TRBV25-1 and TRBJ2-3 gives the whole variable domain EADIYQTPRYLVIGTGKKITLECSQTMGHDKMYWYQQDPGMELHLIHYSYGVNSTEKGDLSSESTVSRIRTEHFPLTLESARPSHTSQYLCASSPEDKDTQYFGPGTRLTVL.

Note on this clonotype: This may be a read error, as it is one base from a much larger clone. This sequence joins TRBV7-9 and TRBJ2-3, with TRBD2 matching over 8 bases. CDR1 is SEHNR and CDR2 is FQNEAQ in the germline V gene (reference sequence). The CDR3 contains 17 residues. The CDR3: CVSSLTFTGGPSDTQYF. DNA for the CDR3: TGTGTCAGCAGCTTAACCTTTACGGGAGGGCCGTCAGATACGCAGTATTTT.

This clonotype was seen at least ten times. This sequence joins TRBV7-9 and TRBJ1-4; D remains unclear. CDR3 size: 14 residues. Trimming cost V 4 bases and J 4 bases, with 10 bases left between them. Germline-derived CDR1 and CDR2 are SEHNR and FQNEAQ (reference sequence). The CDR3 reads CASSSGFNNEKLFF. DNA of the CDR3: TGTGCCAGCAGCTCAGGTTTTAATAATGAAAAACTGTTTTTT.

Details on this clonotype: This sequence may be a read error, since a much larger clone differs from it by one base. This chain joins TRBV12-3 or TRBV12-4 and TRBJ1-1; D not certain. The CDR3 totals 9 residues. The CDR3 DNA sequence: TGTGCCAGCAGTCCTGAAGCTCTCTTT. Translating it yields CASSPEALF.

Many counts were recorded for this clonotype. The CDR3 region is CASSLSSGAHNEQFF. As DNA, the CDR3 is TGCGCCAGCAGCTTGAGTAGCGGGGCCCACAATGAGCAGTTCTTC. The chain recombines TRBV5-1 with TRBJ2-1; TRBD2 matches at 8 bases. Per germline, CDR1 SGHRS and CDR2 YFSETQ. This CDR3 is 15 amino acids long. The junction had 5 bases not matched to a gene; V was cut back by 1 base and J by 5 bases.

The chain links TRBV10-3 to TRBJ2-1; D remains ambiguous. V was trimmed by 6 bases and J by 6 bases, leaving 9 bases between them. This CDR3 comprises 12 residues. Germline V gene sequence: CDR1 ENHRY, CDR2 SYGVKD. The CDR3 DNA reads TGTGCCATCAGCCTCCGGAGCAATGAGCAGTTCTTC. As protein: CAISLRSNEQFF.

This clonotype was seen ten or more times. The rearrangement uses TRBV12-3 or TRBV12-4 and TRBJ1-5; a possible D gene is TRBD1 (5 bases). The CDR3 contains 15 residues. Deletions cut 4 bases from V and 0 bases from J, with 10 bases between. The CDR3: CASSSQEYSNQPQHF. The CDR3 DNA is TGTGCCAGCAGTTCACAGGAATATAGCAATCAGCCCCAGCATTTT.

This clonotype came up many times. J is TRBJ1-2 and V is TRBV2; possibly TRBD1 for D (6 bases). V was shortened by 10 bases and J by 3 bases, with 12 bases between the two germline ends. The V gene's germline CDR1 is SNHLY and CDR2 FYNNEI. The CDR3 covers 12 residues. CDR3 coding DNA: TGTGCCACTATGGGGGCCGACTATGGCTACACCTTC. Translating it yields CATMGADYGYTF.

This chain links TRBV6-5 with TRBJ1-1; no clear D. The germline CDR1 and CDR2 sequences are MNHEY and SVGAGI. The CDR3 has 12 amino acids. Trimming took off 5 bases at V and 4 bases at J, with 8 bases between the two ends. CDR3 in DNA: TGTGCCAGCAGTGAACAAGGCACTGAAGCTTTCTTT. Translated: CASSEQGTEAFF.

The CDR3 nucleotides are TGCAGTGCTAGTGGAGGGGACACTGAAGCTTTCTTT. The encoded protein is CSASGGDTEAFF. The chain links TRBV20-1 to TRBJ1-1, with D tentatively TRBD1 (5 bases). This CDR3 spans 12 amino acids. CDR1 and CDR2 from the germline V gene are DFQATT and SNEGSKA (reference sequence). Trimming left V 3 bases short and J 3 bases short, with 8 bases between.

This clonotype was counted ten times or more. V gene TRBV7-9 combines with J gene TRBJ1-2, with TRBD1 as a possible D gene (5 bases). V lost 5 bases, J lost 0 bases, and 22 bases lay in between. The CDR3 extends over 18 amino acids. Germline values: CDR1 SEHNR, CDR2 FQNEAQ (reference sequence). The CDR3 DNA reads TGTGCCAGCAGCCCCGGGGCAGGGACCTTAACTCCTAACTATGGCTACACCTTC. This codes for CASSPGAGTLTPNYGYTF.

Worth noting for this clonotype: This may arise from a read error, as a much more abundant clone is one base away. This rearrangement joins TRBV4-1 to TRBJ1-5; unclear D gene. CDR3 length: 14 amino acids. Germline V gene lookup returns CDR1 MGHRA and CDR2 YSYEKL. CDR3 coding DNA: TGCGCCAGCAGCCAAGACCCGAGCAATCAGCTCCAGCATTTT. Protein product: CASSQDPSNQLQHF.

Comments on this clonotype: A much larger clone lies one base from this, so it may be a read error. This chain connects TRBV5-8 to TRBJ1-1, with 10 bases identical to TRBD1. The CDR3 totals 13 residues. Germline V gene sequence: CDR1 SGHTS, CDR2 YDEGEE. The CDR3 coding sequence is TGTGCCAGCAGCCCGGGGACAGGGGCTGAAGCTTCCTTT. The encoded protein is CASSPGTGAEASF.

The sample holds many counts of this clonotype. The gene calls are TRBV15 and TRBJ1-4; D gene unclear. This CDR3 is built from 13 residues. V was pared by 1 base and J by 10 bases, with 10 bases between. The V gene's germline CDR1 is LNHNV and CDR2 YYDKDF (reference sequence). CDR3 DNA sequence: TGTGCCACCAGCAGAGTCCTAGGTGTAAAACTGTTTTTT. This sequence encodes CATSRVLGVKLFF.

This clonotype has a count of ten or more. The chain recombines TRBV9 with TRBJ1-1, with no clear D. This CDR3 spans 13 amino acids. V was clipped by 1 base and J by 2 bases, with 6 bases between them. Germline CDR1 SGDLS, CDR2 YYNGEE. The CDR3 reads CASSVPPNTEAFF. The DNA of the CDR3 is TGTGCCAGCAGCGTACCCCCAAACACTGAAGCTTTCTTT.

The CDR3 bases are TGCAGTTACCCTCGCGGGGGCCCGGGCAATGAGCAGTTCTTC. Translation gives CSYPRGGPGNEQFF. V and J are TRBV29-1 and TRBJ2-1; possible D gene TRBD2, 7 bases. Germline lookup yields CDR1 SQVTM and CDR2 ANQGSEA. The CDR3 has 14 residues.

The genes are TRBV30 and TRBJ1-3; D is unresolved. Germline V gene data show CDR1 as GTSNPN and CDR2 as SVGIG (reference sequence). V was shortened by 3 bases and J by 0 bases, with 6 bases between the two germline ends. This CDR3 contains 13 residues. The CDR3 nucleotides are TGTGCCTGGAGCCGTTACTCTGGAAACACCATATATTTT. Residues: CAWSRYSGNTIYF. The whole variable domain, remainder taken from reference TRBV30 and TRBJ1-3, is SQTIHQWPATLVQPVGSPLSLECTVEGTSNPNLYWYRQAAGRGLQLLFYSVGIGQISSEVPQNLSASRPQDRQFILSSKKLLLSDSGFYLCAWSRYSGNTIYFGEGSWLTVV.